This T cell receptor (beta chain) stems from a study of blood T cells in healthy people across ages. Using a J-beta primer mix together with a sample-barcoded 5' primer, a second PCR was run for roughly 7 to 11 cycles. TCRdb independently ran MiXCR on the 5' RACE reads; one entry per CDR3 protein. The table has over a million distinct CDR3 sequences, roughly 24% seen once. V was clipped by 6 bases and J by 5 bases, with 11 bases between them. CDR3 length equals 13 residues. This clonotype was seen a handful of times. This sample was shared with a second study, whose subject was T cells of mothers and their children.

This receptor was obtained from a girl aged 2 to 9 in good health. The V gene is TRBV12-3 or TRBV12-4, the J gene TRBJ2-1; D not resolved. The material sequenced was blood. The CDR3 spells CASRDSNNNEQFF. DNA of the CDR3: TGTGCCAGCAGAGATAGCAATAACAATGAGCAGTTCTTC.